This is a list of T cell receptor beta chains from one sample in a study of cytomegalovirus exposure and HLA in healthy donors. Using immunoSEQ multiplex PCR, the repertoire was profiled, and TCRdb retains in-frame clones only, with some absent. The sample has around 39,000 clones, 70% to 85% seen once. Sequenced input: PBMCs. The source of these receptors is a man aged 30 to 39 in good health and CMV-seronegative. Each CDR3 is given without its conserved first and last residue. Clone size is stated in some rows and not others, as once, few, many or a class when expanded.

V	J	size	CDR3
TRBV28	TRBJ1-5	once	ASRTRRRGNQPQH
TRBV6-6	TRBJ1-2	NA	ASSPQGDYGYT
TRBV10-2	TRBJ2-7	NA	ASSEWSGKVYEQY
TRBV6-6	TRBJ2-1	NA	ASSYSRTSFNEQF
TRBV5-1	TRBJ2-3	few	ASSLESGGNTDTQY
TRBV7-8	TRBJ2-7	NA	ASRETGGVYEQY
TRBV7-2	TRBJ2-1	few	ASSFPGIYNEQF
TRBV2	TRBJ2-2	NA	ASRVPGADTGELF
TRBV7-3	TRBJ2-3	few	ASSSAPGSTDTQY
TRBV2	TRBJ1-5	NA	ASSGARRPGGGQPQH
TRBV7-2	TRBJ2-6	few	ASSLTANVLT
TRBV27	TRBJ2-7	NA	ASSLSVLYEQY
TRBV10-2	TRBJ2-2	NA	ASSEARAGELF
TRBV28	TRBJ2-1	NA	ASSFSQRPNNEQF
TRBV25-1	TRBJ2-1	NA	ASRGGTVVANEQF
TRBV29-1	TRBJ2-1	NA	SVEGGRAVDEQF
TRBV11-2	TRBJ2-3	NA	ASSFVDRGTDTQY
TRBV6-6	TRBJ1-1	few	ASNRQGMNTEAF
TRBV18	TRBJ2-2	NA	ASSPSGGTGELF
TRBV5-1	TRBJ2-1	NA	ASSGGRRVRNEQF
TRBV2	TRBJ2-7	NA	ASKSGPYEQY
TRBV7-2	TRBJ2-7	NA	ASSFGGRAYEQY
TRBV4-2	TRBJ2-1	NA	ASSQFSERVFNEQF
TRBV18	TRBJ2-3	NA	ASSPAGQGGDTQY
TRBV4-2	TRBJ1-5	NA	ASSPSAVSFIQPQH
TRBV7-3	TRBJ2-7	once	ASSRGTGTYEQY
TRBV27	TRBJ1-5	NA	ASSPKAGVSNQPQH
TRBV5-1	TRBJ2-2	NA	ASSLIGGRLTGELF
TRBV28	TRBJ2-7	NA	ASSRGLAGAYEQY
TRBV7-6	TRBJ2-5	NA	ASSMSLGLAGATQETQY
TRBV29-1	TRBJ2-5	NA	SVGIRGPGETQY
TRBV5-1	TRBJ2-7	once	ASSTSGSGWEQY